The clone carrying this T cell receptor (beta chain) was seen at least ten times. The antigen is not known. This CDR3 contains 14 residues. Looked up from germline, CDR1 is SGHRS and CDR2 is YFSETQ. The ends lost 4 bases at V and 5 bases at J; junction bases unmatched: 3. This sample is part of a study of T cells in Graves' hyperthyroidism and ophthalmopathy. About the study: Before any treatment, at initial diagnosis, peripheral blood was collected. Study-wide points: A 13 V-J model separated ophthalmopathy from stable hyperthyroidism. Within blood appeared most thyroid clonotypes that had expanded above 0.001.

What was amplified from RNA transcripts were TCR beta CDR3 regions. HTBI primers were the set used in a first-round RT-PCR of the TCR CDR3. TCRdb redid the calling of the multiplex PCR reads with MiXCR, one entry per CDR3 protein. The sample records about 350,000 distinct CDR3 sequences, over 12% being singletons. This clonotype originated in a woman aged 60-75 years with Graves' ophthalmopathy. Sequenced input: blood. The V and J genes are TRBV5-1 and TRBJ1-6; TRBD1 aligns across 7 bases. The CDR3 DNA reads TGCGCCAGCAGCACCGGGACAGATAATTCACCCCTCCACTTT. Translating it yields CASSTGTDNSPLHF.